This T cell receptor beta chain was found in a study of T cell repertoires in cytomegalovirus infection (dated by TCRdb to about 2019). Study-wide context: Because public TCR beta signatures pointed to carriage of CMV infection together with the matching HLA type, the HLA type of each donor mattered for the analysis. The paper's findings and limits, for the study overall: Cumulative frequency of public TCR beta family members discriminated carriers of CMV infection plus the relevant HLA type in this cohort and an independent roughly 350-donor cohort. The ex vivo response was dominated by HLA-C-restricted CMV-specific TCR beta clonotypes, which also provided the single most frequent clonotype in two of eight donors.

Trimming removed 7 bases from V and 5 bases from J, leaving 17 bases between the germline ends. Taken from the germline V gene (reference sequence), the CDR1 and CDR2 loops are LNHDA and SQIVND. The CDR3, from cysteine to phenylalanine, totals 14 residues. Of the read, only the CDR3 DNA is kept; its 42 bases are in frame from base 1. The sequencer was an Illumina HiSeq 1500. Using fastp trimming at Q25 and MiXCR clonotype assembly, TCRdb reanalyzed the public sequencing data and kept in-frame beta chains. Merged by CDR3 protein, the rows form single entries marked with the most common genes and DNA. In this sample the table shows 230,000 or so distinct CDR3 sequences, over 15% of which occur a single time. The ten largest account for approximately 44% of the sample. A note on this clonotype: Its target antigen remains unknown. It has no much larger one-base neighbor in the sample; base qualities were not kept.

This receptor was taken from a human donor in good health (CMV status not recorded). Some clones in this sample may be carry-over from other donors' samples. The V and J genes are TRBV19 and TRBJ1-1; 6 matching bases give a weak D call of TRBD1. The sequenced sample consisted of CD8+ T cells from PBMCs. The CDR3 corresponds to CASIETGILTEAFF. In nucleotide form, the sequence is TGTGCCAGTATTGAGACAGGTATCTTAACTGAAGCTTTCTTT.